This TCR beta chain was sequenced during a study of blood T cells in healthy people across ages. The CDR3 is 13 residues long. Germline values: CDR1 MDHEN, CDR2 SYDVKM. The trim removed 8 bases at V and 5 bases at J, leaving 8 bases unmatched. Study-wide results and limits: Not knowing donor CMV status may have confounded expanded clonotype changes. What prevented conclusive comparison of naive and antigen-experienced cells was that PBMCs were unsorted.

A sample-barcoded 5' primer and a J-beta primer mix were used in a second PCR of about 7 to 11 cycles. Each cDNA molecule was tagged by a template-switch adaptor that had 12 random nucleotides. TCRdb re-derived calls from the 5' RACE reads in MiXCR, one entry per CDR3 protein. Seen here are 850,000 to 1,000,000 distinct CDR3 sequences, around 46% observed once, and the top ten hold around 15%. As for this clonotype: Its antigen is not identified.

The TCR was taken from a man between 25 and 39 years old in good health. The chain recombines TRBV28 with TRBJ2-5; 7 bases fit TRBD2. The sequenced sample was blood. DNA for the CDR3: TGTGCCAGCTCCGGCCCTAGCGGCGAGACCCAGTACTTC. This translates into CASSGPSGETQYF.